The rows below give T cell receptor beta chains drawn from one sample of a study of blood T cell repertoires in COVID-19. Method: immunoSEQ multiplex PCR; TCRdb's copy keeps in-frame clones and lacks some. The sample comprises roughly 220,000 clones, around 89% of which are singletons, and about 2.4% rests with the top ten. Sequenced input: PBMCs or T cells enriched from blood (not recorded which). These TCRs come from a woman aged 25 to 39 who had recovered from COVID-19. The CDR3 runs from the conserved cysteine through the conserved F or W. Fields, in order: D gene, V gene, clone size, J gene, CDR3 DNA, CDR3 protein. A D gene is named only where the DNA matches it firmly. Only part of the rows carry a size: once, few, many, or a class if the clone is expanded.

.,TRBV4-1,.,TRBJ1-3,TGCGCCAGCAGCATGACAGGAGTAAACACCATATATTTT,CASSMTGVNTIYF
TRBD1,TRBV7-3,.,TRBJ1-6,TGTGCCAGCAGCTTAATGGCAGGGGGCTCAAATTCACCCCTCCACTTT,CASSLMAGGSNSPLHF
.,TRBV4-2,once,TRBJ2-3,TGTGCCAGCAGCCAAGATCAGGGGAAGGGCGATACGCAGTATTTT,CASSQDQGKGDTQYF
.,TRBV11-2,many,TRBJ1-1,TGTGCCAGCAGCTTATCTAACACTGAAGCTTTCTTT,CASSLSNTEAFF
TRBD2,TRBV11-1,.,TRBJ2-3,TGTGCCAGCAGCTTAGAGAGCGGGGCGGCGTATTTT,CASSLESGAAYF
.,TRBV5-8,.,TRBJ2-3,TGTGCCAGCAGCACGGACACCACAGATACGCAGTATTTT,CASSTDTTDTQYF
TRBD1,TRBV7-6,.,TRBJ2-1,TGTGCCAGCAGCTTAGGTCCAAGATCGGGACAGACCTACAATGAGCAGTTCTTC,CASSLGPRSGQTYNEQFF
.,TRBV5-6,many,TRBJ2-1,TGTGCCAGCAGCTTGATAGATGAGCAGTTCTTC,CASSLIDEQFF
.,TRBV9,.,TRBJ1-6,TGTGCCAGCAGCGTAGGGGGGGTCGATGTTTCACCCCTCCACTTT,CASSVGGVDVSPLHF
.,TRBV6-1,.,TRBJ1-2,TGTGCCAGCAGTGAACCCGCGGGAATAGCCTCTTTTAACTATGGCTACACCTTC,CASSEPAGIASFNYGYTF
TRBD1,TRBV15,.,TRBJ2-5,TGTGCCACCAGCTTAACAGGGGGTGAGACCCAGTACTTC,CATSLTGGETQYF
.,TRBV3-1/TRBV3-2,.,TRBJ1-3,TGTGCCAGCAGCCAAGATTTCTCCAGGGCAAACACCATATATTTT,CASSQDFSRANTIYF
TRBD1,TRBV11-1,once,TRBJ2-7,TGTGCCAGCAGCTTAGTCGGACAGGGATCTAGAGAGCAGTACTTC,CASSLVGQGSREQYF
.,TRBV5-4,.,TRBJ2-1,TGTGCCAGCAGCTTGGGTCCAGGGGACAATGAGCAGTTCTTC,CASSLGPGDNEQFF
TRBD2,TRBV7-2,.,TRBJ2-2,TGTGCCAGCAGCTTATTCGGCGGGGGGAACACCGGGGAGCTGTTTTTT,CASSLFGGGNTGELFF
TRBD2,TRBV6-1,.,TRBJ2-1,TGTGCCAGCAGTGAATCTAGGCTAGCGGGGTACAATGAGCAGTTCTTC,CASSESRLAGYNEQFF
TRBD2,TRBV5-1,.,TRBJ2-5,TGCGCCAGCAGCTTGGGACTAGCGGGGGGGCATGGAGAGACCCAGTACTTC,CASSLGLAGGHGETQYF
TRBD1,TRBV15,.,TRBJ1-1,TGTGCCACCAGCAGAGGGGTGACAGGGTTGAACACTGAAGCTTTCTTT,CATSRGVTGLNTEAFF
.,TRBV5-1,.,TRBJ2-2,TGCGCCAGCAGCTTGGGACAGTCCGGGGAGCTGTTTTTT,CASSLGQSGELFF
.,TRBV25-1,.,TRBJ2-5,TGTGCCAGCAGTGAAGGGGGGAACCAAGAGACCCAGTACTTC,CASSEGGNQETQYF
.,TRBV5-5,.,TRBJ1-3,TGTGCCAGCAGCCCAACCTCTGGACTTACTCTCTCTGGAAACACCATATATTTT,CASSPTSGLTLSGNTIYF
TRBD2,TRBV7-2,.,TRBJ2-3,TGTGCCAGCAGTCAGAGCGGGGGTTCCACAGATACGCAGTATTTT,CASSQSGGSTDTQYF
.,TRBV7-9,.,TRBJ1-4,TGTGCCAGCAGCTTAGGTCGGGTTAGCCCCTACGTTAATGAAAAACTGTTTTTT,CASSLGRVSPYVNEKLFF
TRBD2,TRBV7-2,few,TRBJ2-1,TGTGCCAGCACCCCCCCGACTAGCGGGGATAGCTCCTACAATGAGCAGTTCTTC,CASTPPTSGDSSYNEQFF
TRBD1,TRBV10-3,.,TRBJ1-2,TGTGCCATCAGTGAGGGGACAGGGGCTATGTATGGCTACACCTTC,CAISEGTGAMYGYTF
TRBD1,TRBV27,.,TRBJ1-5,TGTGCCAGCAGTGCGGGACAGGGGGCCTATCAGCCCCAGCATTTT,CASSAGQGAYQPQHF
.,TRBV29-1,.,TRBJ2-7,TGCAGCGTTGAAGGGCCTCCTGACGAGCAGTACTTC,CSVEGPPDEQYF
.,TRBV10-3,.,TRBJ1-2,TGTGCCATCAGTTCCGGACAGTCTGTCTATGGCTACACCTTC,CAISSGQSVYGYTF
TRBD1,TRBV6-6,.,TRBJ1-6,TGTGCCAGCAGTGGACAGGGGGGCTATAATTCACCCCTCCACTTT,CASSGQGGYNSPLHF
TRBD1,TRBV29-1,.,TRBJ1-4,TGCAGCGCCGGAACCGGACAGGGGGCTCTAAAACTGTTTTTT,CSAGTGQGALKLFF
.,TRBV6-5,.,TRBJ1-3,TGTGCCAGCAGAAACACGGGTGGGGGAAACACCATATATTTT,CASRNTGGGNTIYF
TRBD2,TRBV4-1,.,TRBJ2-5,TGCGCCAGCAGCCAAGAACTAGCGGGGGACCTACCTGGAACAAAAGAGACCCAGTACTTC,CASSQELAGDLPGTKETQYF
.,TRBV4-3,.,TRBJ1-5,TGCGCCAGCAGCCAAGATACGGTTAACAGCCAGCCCCAGCATTTT,CASSQDTVNSQPQHF
.,TRBV6-5,.,TRBJ2-7,TGTGCCAGCAGCGCCCAGTACGAGCAGTACTTC,CASSAQYEQYF
.,TRBV7-9,.,TRBJ2-5,TGTGCCAGCAGCCGTTCGGGAGAGACCCAGTACTTC,CASSRSGETQYF
.,TRBV19,.,TRBJ2-7,TGTGCCAGTAGTGAACCGGGACAAACCTACGAGCAGTACTTC,CASSEPGQTYEQYF
.,TRBV6-2/TRBV6-3,few,TRBJ2-2,TGTGCCAGCAGCTATACGAACACCGGGGAGCTGTTTTTT,CASSYTNTGELFF
TRBD1,TRBV25-1,.,TRBJ2-7,TGTGCCAGCAGTAAATCCGGGGACAGGGCCTACGAGCAGTACTTC,CASSKSGDRAYEQYF
.,TRBV7-6,.,TRBJ2-7,TGTGCCAGCAATACTTTCCCACGGGGCTCCTACGAGCAGTACTTC,CASNTFPRGSYEQYF
.,TRBV27,.,TRBJ2-7,TGTGCCAGCTCGCGGTCCCCCTACGAGCAGTACTTC,CASSRSPYEQYF
.,TRBV5-1,.,TRBJ2-4,TGCGCCAGCAGCTCAGGGACTCCGTTAGCCAAAAACATTCAGTACTTC,CASSSGTPLAKNIQYF
TRBD1,TRBV12-3/TRBV12-4,.,TRBJ1-6,TGTGCCAGCAGTTTCCAGGGGGTTTCACCCCTCCACTTT,CASSFQGVSPLHF
.,TRBV7-3,.,TRBJ1-2,TGTGCCAGCAGCTTCAACGCAGGGGCGGGTGGCTACACCTTC,CASSFNAGAGGYTF
TRBD1,TRBV20-1,.,TRBJ1-5,TGCAGTGCTAGTCGCCGGGACAGTCGCAATCAGCCCCAGCATTTT,CSASRRDSRNQPQHF
.,TRBV7-3,.,TRBJ1-2,TGTGCCAGCAGCACATCAGGGCCCTCTAACTATGGCTACACCTTC,CASSTSGPSNYGYTF
TRBD1,TRBV11-2,.,TRBJ2-3,TGTGCCAGCAGCTCATCTAGGACAGGGGGATCAGATACGCAGTATTTT,CASSSSRTGGSDTQYF
.,TRBV24-1,.,TRBJ2-5,TGTGCCCCCCACCCGGGGGACCAAGAGACCCAGTACTTC,CAPHPGDQETQYF
.,TRBV19,once,TRBJ1-1,TGTGCCAGTAGTATACGGACTTTAACGAACACTGAAGCTTTCTTT,CASSIRTLTNTEAFF